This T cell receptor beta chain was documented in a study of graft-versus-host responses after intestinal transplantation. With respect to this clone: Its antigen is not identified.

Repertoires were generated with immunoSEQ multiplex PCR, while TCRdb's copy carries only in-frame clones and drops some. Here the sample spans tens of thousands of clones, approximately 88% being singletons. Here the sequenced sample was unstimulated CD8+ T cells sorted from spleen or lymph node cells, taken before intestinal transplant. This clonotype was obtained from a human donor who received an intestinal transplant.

CDR3 amino acids: CASSVEAGNAHNEQFF. The CDR3 coding sequence is TGTGCCAGCAGCGTAGAGGCGGGAAATGCTCACAATGAGCAGTTCTTC. The chain couples TRBV9 to TRBJ2-1; weak D call: TRBD2 (6 bases). The germline V gene encodes CDR1 SGDLS and CDR2 YYNGEE. V gave up 0 bases and J gave up 5 bases, with 15 bases separating them. The CDR3 is 16 residues long.